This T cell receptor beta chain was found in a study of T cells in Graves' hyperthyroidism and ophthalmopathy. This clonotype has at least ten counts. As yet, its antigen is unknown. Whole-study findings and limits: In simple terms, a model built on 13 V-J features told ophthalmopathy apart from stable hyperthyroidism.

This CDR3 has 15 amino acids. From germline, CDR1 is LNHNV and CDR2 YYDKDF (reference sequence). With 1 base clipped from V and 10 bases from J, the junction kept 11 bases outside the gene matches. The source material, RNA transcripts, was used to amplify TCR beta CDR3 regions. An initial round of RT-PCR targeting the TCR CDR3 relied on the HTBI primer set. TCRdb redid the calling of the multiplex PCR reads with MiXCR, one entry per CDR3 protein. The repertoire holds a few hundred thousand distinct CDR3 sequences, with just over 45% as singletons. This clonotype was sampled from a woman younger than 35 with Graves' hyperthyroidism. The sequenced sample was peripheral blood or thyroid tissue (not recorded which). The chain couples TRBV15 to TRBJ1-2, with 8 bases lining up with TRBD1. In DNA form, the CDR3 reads TGTGCCACCAGCAGAGCTAGACAGGGGTTGTCTGACTACACCTTC. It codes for CATSRARQGLSDYTF.